Each of the 21 T cell receptor beta chains below was sequenced from the same sample in a study of CD8 T cells in Susac syndrome. It was with random hexamers that roughly 0.45 to 1 ug RNA was reverse transcribed. TCRdb processed the immunoSEQ multiplex PCR reads anew with MiXCR; each CDR3 protein has one entry. Among some 300,000 distinct CDR3 sequences, approximately 84% were seen once, and the ten largest hold over 0.095%. What was sequenced was CD8+ T cells from PBMCs. These TCRs come from a human donor with multiple sclerosis.

The chain carries TRBV10-3 and TRBJ2-2; TRBD2 matches at 12 bases. The CDR3 has 19 residues. The junction had 17 bases not matched to a gene; V was cut back by 7 bases and J by 5 bases. Germline values: CDR1 ENHRY, CDR2 SYGVKD. CDR3 sequence (DNA): TGTGCCATCACTGATGATCCTCTAGCGGGAGGGCCGGGAACCGGGGAGCTGTTTTTT. Its translation: CAITDDPLAGGPGTGELFF.

The genes are TRBV10-3 and TRBJ2-1, with 9 bases matching TRBD2. The J segment lost 3 bases and the V segment lost 10 bases, leaving 10 bases of the junction unmatched. This CDR3 has 15 residues. Germline V gene data show CDR1 as ENHRY and CDR2 as SYGVKD. CDR3 sequence reads: CATKGSGSIYNEQFF. The CDR3 DNA is TGTGCCACCAAAGGTAGCGGGAGCATCTACAATGAGCAGTTCTTC.

The V and J genes are TRBV12-5 and TRBJ2-1, with TRBD2 matching over 9 bases. CDR1 and CDR2 (germline): LGHNT, FRNRAP. The CDR3 loop spans 16 amino acids. The V and J ends lost 2 bases and 4 bases, in that order; junction bases with no gene match: 6. CDR3 sequence (DNA): TGTGCTAGTGGTTTGTCAACTAGCGGGCCTTACAATGAGCAGTTCTTC. Translated: CASGLSTSGPYNEQFF.

J is TRBJ2-1 and V is TRBV14; 7 positions agree with TRBD2. This CDR3 comprises 16 residues. The V gene end was trimmed by 1 base and the J gene end by 6 bases; junction bases not matched to a gene: 9. CDR1 and CDR2 from the germline V gene are SGHDN and FVKESK. CDR3 loop: CASSQGLRGGLNEQFF. The CDR3 DNA reads TGTGCCAGCAGCCAAGGTTTGCGGGGAGGGCTCAATGAGCAGTTCTTC.

The chain links TRBV23-1 to TRBJ2-3; TRBD2 agrees at 15 bases. TRBV23-1 is recorded as an ORF, its role being uncertain. With V trimmed by 3 bases and J by 4 bases, 8 bases remained unmatched. The CDR3 length is 18 residues. The CDR3 DNA reads TGCGCCAGCAGTCATGGTGGGACTAGCGGGAGGCGGGCAGATACGCAGTATTTT. Translation gives CASSHGGTSGRRADTQYF.

For this clonotype: The junction differs from germline at one of its ends, possibly a read error. The chain joins TRBV10-3 to TRBJ2-3; 14 positions match TRBD2. Germline values: CDR1 ENHRY, CDR2 SYGVKD. The CDR3 is 14 residues long. The CDR3 is CAIGTSGSRDTQYF. CDR3 sequence (DNA): TGTGCCATCGGGACTAGCGGGAGCAGAGATACGCAGTATTTT.

The chain combines TRBV9 with TRBJ2-7; D might be TRBD1 or TRBD2, each matching 5 bases. Germline V CDR1 and CDR2: SGDLS, YYNGEE. This CDR3 has 13 residues. The V end lost 3 bases, the J end lost 3 bases, and 10 bases lay between the germline ends. The CDR3 region has the DNA TGTGCCAGCAGCGCCCGGGACGGCTACGAGCAGTACTTC. Its translation is CASSARDGYEQYF.

This clonotype was found once. The V and J genes are TRBV27 and TRBJ2-7, with 9 bases lining up with TRBD1. The CDR3 covers 15 residues. Per the germline V gene, CDR1 is MNHEY and CDR2 is SMNVEV (reference sequence). With 6 bases clipped from V and 7 bases from J, the junction kept 13 bases outside the gene matches. The CDR3 sequence is CASRLKQGAYREQYF. The CDR3 nucleotides read TGTGCCAGCAGACTTAAACAGGGGGCTTATAGAGAGCAGTACTTC.

The chain has TRBV27 and TRBJ2-7; D uncertain. This CDR3 region has 14 residues. The germline CDR1 and CDR2 sequences are MNHEY and SMNVEV (reference sequence). Trimming stripped 6 bases from V and 4 bases from J, with 16 bases between. The CDR3 sequence is CASRLTSRRYEQYF. The DNA of the CDR3 is TGTGCCAGCAGACTTACGTCCAGGCGATACGAGCAGTACTTC.

The J gene is TRBJ2-7, the V gene TRBV21-1; TRBD1, as called in the table, went unchecked against the DNA. TRBV21-1 is a recognized pseudogene. This CDR3 comprises 17 residues. DNA for the CDR3: TGTGCCAGCAGCAAAGAAAGAAGGACAGGGACCTCCCACGAGCAGTACTTC. It codes for CASSKERRTGTSHEQYF.

With regard to this clonotype: A junction boundary mismatches the germline segment, possibly from a read error. The V call is TRBV15, the J call TRBJ2-4, with a weak D call TRBD2 (7 bases). Germline assignment: CDR1 LNHNV and CDR2 YYDKDF (reference sequence). The CDR3 is 15 amino acids. DNA for the CDR3: TGTGCCACCAGCAGACCTGGGGGGGCCAAAGACATTCAGTACTTC. It encodes CATSRPGGAKDIQYF.

Only one count was recorded for this clonotype. The chain combines TRBV30 with TRBJ1-5, with unresolved D. CDR1 is GTSNPN and CDR2 is SVGIG in the germline V gene (reference sequence). V was cut by 2 bases and J by 7 bases, with 15 bases left in between. There are 14 residues in the CDR3. In DNA, the CDR3 is TGTGCCTGGAGTTTTTCTGGGGTATGGCAGCCCCAGCATTTT. This translates into CAWSFSGVWQPQHF. Filled out from reference TRBV30 and TRBJ1-5, the complete variable domain reads SQTIHQWPATLVQPVGSPLSLECTVEGTSNPNLYWYRQAAGRGLQLLFYSVGIGQISSEVPQNLSASRPQDRQFILSSKKLLLSDSGFYLCAWSFSGVWQPQHFGDGTRLSIL.

CDR3 DNA sequence: TGTGCCAGCAGCGCCGACCGACGGGGACGGGTAAAGCAGTACTTC. Translating gives CASSADRRGRVKQYF. The J gene is TRBJ2-7, the V gene TRBV9; D possibly matches TRBD1 or TRBD2 (5 bases each). The CDR3 is made up of 15 amino acids. Germline V gene lookup returns CDR1 SGDLS and CDR2 YYNGEE. Trimming removed 3 bases from V and 8 bases from J, with 21 bases in between. Full variable domain (rest looked up from reference TRBV9 and TRBJ2-7): DSGVTQTPKHLITATGQRVTLRCSPRSGDLSVYWYQQSLDQGLQFLIQYYNGEERAKGNILERFSAQQFPDLHSELNLSSLELGDSALYFCASSADRRGRVKQYFGPGTRLTVT.

CDR3 bases: TGTGCCAGCAGCTACATAGCGGGCTCCTACAATGAGCAGTTCTTC. Encoded protein: CASSYIAGSYNEQFF. The gene calls are TRBV14 and TRBJ2-1; 7 positions match TRBD2. Germline V CDR1 and CDR2: SGHDN, FVKESK. J lost 0 bases, V lost 5 bases, and 4 bases had no gene match. The CDR3 extends over 15 amino acids.

This clonotype was seen just once. V is TRBV3-1 and J is TRBJ1-2, with D maybe TRBD1 (6 bases). The CDR3 has 17 residues. The V end lost 0 bases, the J end lost 0 bases, and 14 bases lay between the germline ends. CDR1 is LGHDT and CDR2 is YNNKEL in the germline V gene (reference sequence). CDR3 residues: CASSQDGGASSNYGYTF. CDR3 nucleotide sequence: TGTGCCAGCAGCCAAGATGGGGGCGCCTCTTCTAACTATGGCTACACCTTC.

V usage is TRBV20-1 and J usage is TRBJ2-1; D is undetermined. Germline CDR1 and CDR2: DFQATT and SNEGSKA (reference sequence). Between the trimmed V and J ends, which lost 0 bases and 5 bases, there was a span of 14 bases. CDR3 length equals 15 residues. CDR3 DNA sequence: TGCAGTGCTAGAGATTACCGGATTCCGAACAATGAGCAGTTCTTC. It specifies CSARDYRIPNNEQFF.

V and J are TRBV12-5 and TRBJ2-3; the D is unclear. V lost 4 bases and J 7 bases, leaving 6 bases between the germline ends. The CDR3 is 11 residues long. Per germline, CDR1 LGHNT and CDR2 FRNRAP. CDR3 sequence reads: CASGSLNTQYF. CDR3 DNA sequence: TGTGCTAGTGGTTCCCTAAATACGCAGTATTTT. Combining the CDR3 with reference TRBV12-5 and TRBJ2-3 gives the whole variable domain DARVTQTPRHKVTEMGQEVTMRCQPILGHNTVFWYRQTMMQGLELLAYFRNRAPLDDSGMPKDRFSAEMPDATLATLKIQPSEPRDSAVYFCASGSLNTQYFGPGTRLTVL.

The rearrangement uses TRBV10-3 and TRBJ2-2; D perhaps matches TRBD1 (6 bases). This CDR3 has 12 amino acids. CDR1 is ENHRY, CDR2 SYGVKD, per germline. Deletions cut 11 bases from V and 5 bases from J, with 12 bases between. This CDR3 reads CAASGDTGELFF. The CDR3 nucleotides read TGTGCCGCCTCAGGGGATACCGGGGAGCTGTTTTTT.

The V and J genes are TRBV4-1 and TRBJ2-1; 12 nucleotides align to TRBD2. Germline loops: CDR1 MGHRA, CDR2 YSYEKL. This CDR3 contains 17 residues. J was trimmed by 1 base and V by 4 bases; bases with no gene match: 5. CDR3 region: CASSLWTSGISYNEQFF. CDR3 coding DNA: TGCGCCAGCAGCCTATGGACTAGCGGGATATCCTACAATGAGCAGTTCTTC.

This chain uses TRBV5-1 with TRBJ2-2, with D uncertain. CDR1 SGHRS and CDR2 YFSETQ come from the germline V gene. The CDR3 sequence is 15 residues long. The V end lost 4 bases, the J end lost 1 base, and 11 bases lay between the germline ends. In DNA, the CDR3 is TGCGCCAGCAGCCCGACCCAGAGGAACACCGGGGAGCTGTTTTTT. This codes for CASSPTQRNTGELFF.

The chain couples TRBV7-6 to TRBJ1-5; no firm D call. The length of the CDR3 is 14 residues. Trimming pared 1 base from V and 5 bases from J, leaving 9 bases between. The germline V gene encodes CDR1 SGHVS and CDR2 FNYEAQ. The CDR3 loop is CASSLVAGHQPQHF. CDR3 nucleotides: TGTGCCAGCAGCTTAGTGGCGGGCCATCAGCCCCAGCATTTT.